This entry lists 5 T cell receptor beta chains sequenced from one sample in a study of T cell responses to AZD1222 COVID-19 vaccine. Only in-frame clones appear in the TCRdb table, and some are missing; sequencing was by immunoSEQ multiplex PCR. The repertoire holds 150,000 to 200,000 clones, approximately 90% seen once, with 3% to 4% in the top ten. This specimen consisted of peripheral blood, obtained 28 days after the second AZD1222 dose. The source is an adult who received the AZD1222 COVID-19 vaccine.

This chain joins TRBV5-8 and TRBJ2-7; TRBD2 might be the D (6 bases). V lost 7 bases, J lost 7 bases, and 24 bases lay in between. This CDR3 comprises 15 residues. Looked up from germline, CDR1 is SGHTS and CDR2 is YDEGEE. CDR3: CASARARGIYGEQYF. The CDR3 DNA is TGTGCCAGCGCGAGGGCTCGCGGGATATACGGAGAGCAGTACTTC.

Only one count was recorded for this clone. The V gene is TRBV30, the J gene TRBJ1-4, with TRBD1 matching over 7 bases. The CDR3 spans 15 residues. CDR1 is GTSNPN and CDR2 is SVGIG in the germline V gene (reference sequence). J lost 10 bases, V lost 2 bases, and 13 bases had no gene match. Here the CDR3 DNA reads TGTGCCTGGAGTTTGGGCTATGGAGGGGGCGGAAAACTGTTTTTT. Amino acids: CAWSLGYGGGGKLFF.

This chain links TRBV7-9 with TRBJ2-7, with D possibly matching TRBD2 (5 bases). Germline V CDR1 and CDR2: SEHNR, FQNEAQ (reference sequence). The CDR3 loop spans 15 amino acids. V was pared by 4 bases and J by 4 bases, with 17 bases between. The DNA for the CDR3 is TGTGCCAGCAGCTCATCCCGGGATTCCCATTACGAGCAGTACTTC. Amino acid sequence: CASSSSRDSHYEQYF.

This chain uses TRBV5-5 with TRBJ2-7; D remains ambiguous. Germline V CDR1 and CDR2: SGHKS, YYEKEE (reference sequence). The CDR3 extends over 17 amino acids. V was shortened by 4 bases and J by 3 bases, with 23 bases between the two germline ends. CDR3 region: CASSLFPVGSGYYEQYF. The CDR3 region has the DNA TGTGCCAGCAGCCTCTTTCCTGTGGGTTCTGGCTACTACGAGCAGTACTTC.

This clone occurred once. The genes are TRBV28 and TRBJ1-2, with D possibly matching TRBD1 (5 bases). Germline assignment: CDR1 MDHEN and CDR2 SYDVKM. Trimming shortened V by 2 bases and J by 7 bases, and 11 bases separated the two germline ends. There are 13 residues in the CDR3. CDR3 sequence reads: CASSLGTGTGYTF. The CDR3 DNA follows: TGTGCCAGCAGTTTAGGTACAGGCACTGGCTACACCTTC.